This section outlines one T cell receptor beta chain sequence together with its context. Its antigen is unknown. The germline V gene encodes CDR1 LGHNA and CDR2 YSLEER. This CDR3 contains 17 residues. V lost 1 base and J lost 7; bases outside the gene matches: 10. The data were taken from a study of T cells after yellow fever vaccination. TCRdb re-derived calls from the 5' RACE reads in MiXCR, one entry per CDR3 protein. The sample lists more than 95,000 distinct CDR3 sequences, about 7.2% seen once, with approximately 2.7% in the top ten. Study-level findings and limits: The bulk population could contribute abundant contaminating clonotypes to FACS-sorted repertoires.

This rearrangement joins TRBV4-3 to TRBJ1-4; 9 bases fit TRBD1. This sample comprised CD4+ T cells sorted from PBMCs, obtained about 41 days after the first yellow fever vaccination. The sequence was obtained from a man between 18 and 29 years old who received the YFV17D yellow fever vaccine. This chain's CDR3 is CASSQVTTGGGGEKLFF. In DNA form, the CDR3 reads TGCGCCAGCAGCCAAGTTACCACAGGGGGCGGAGGTGAAAAACTGTTTTTT.